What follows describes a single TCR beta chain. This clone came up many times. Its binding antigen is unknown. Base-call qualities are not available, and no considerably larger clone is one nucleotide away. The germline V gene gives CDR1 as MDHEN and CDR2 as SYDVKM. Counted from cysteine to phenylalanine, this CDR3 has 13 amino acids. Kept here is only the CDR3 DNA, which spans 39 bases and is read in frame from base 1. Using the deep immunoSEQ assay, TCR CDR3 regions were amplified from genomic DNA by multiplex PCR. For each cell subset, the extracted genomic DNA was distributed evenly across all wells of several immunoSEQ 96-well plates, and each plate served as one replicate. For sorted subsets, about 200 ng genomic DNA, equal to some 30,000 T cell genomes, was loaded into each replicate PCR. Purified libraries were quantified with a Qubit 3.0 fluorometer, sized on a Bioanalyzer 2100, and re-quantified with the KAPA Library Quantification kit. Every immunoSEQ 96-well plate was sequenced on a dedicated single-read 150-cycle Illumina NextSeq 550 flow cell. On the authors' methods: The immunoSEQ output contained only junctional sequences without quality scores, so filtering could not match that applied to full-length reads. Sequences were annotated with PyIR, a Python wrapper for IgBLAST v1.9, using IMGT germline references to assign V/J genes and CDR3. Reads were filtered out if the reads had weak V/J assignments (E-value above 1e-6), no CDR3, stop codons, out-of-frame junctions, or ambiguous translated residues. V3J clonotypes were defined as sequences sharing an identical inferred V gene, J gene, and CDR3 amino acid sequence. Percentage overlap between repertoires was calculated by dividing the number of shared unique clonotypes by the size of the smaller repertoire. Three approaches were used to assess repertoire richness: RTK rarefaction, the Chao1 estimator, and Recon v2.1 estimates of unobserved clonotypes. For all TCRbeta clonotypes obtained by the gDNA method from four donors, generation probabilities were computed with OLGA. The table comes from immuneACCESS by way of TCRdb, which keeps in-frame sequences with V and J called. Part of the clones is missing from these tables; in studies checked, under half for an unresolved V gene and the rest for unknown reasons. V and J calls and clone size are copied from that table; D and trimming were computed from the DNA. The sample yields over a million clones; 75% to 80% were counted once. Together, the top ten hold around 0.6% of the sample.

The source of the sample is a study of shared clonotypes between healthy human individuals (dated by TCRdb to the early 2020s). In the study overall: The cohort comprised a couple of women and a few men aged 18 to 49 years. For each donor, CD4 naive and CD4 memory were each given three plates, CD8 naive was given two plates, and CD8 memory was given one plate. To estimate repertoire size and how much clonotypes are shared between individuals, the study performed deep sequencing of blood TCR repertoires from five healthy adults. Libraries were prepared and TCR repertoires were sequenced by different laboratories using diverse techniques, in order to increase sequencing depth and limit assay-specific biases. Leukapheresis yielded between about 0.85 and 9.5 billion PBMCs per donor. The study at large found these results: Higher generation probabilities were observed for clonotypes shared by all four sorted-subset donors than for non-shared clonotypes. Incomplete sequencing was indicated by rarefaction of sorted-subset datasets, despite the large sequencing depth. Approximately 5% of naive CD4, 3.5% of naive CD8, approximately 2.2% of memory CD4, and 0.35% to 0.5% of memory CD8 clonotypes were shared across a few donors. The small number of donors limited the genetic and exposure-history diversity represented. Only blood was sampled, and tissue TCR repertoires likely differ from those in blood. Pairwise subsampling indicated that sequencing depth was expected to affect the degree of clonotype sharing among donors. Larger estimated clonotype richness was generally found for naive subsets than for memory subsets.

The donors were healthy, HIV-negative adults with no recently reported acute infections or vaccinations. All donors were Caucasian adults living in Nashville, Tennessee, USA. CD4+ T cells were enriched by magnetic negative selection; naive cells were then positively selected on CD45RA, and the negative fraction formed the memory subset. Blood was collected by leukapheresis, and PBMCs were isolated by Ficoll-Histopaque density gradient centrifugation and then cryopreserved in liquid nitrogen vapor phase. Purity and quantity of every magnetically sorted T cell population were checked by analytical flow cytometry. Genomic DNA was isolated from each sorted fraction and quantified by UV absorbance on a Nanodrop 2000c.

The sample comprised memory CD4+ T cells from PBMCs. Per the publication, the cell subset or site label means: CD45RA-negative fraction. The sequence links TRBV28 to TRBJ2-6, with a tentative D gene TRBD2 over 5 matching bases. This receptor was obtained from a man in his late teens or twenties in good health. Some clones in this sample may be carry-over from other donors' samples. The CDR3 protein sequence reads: CATFGSGANVLTF. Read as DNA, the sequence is TGTGCGACCTTTGGGAGTGGGGCCAACGTCCTGACTTTC.